Described below is a single T cell receptor (beta chain) sequence and its context. Its antigen is still unknown. J was trimmed by 5 bases and V by 7 bases; bases with no gene match: 7. Germline-derived CDR1 and CDR2 are SGDLS and YYNGEE. This CDR3 spans 13 amino acids. Measured with immunoSEQ multiplex PCR; TCRdb has only the in-frame clones, and not every one. Among around 95,000 clones listed, about 85% were seen once. This sample is drawn from a study of T cell responses to AZD1222 COVID-19 vaccine. Study-wide findings and caveats: Spike-specific TCR repertoires showed rising breadth and depth after two AZD1222 doses. Repertoire samples came only from after the peak T cell response. Nearly half of spike-specific TCRs reportedly target variant regions that are unmutated in the B.1.351 and B.1.1.7 variants. Just six AZD1222 recipients were seropositive at baseline.

The receptor was derived from an adult in good health. The specimen comprised peripheral blood, sampled on day 0 of AZD1222 vaccination. This rearrangement joins TRBV9 to TRBJ1-2; 8 positions match TRBD1. In DNA, the CDR3 is TGTGCCAGCGGCCCCAGGGGGCTTTATGGCTACACCTTC. Translation: CASGPRGLYGYTF.